This T cell receptor beta chain was recovered during a study of blood T cell repertoires in COVID-19. Background on the study: The samples span acute and convalescent COVID-19 from the United States, Italy and Spain. T cells, B-cell-depleted T cells, or PBMCs provided the cDNA or gDNA that served as material.

V was clipped by 3 bases and J by 10 bases, with 17 bases between them. The CDR3 is 14 residues long. Germline lookup yields CDR1 SGDLS and CDR2 YYNGEE. Authors' processing steps: Researchers report that nucleated cell counts were estimated from reference gene primer amplification. Sequencing used immunoSEQ multiplex PCR; TCRdb keeps in-frame clones, though not all of them. V and J calls and clone size come straight from that table; D and trimming were deduced from the DNA. The data hold roughly 380,000 clones, with around 85% observed a single time. This chain uses TRBV9 with TRBJ2-1, with D perhaps TRBD1 (6 bases). The receptor's source is a woman younger than 35 with acute or convalescent COVID-19. The source material was peripheral blood. This CDR3 reads CASSATPRGTEQFF. The CDR3 DNA is TGTGCCAGCAGCGCCACCCCAAGAGGGACAGAGCAGTTCTTC.